This TCR beta chain was sequenced during a study of graft-versus-host responses after intestinal transplantation. At the level of the study: Tacrolimus and steroids were given for around 3 years to all recipients after anti-thymocyte globulin induction. Study conclusions and caveats: When patients had graft-donor T cell macrochimerism, their allografts held high graft-versus-host to host-versus-graft clonal ratios. Early post-transplant HvG declines showed an association with peak circulating GvH clone levels.

About this clone itself: Its cognate antigen is unknown.

Looked up from germline, CDR1 is LNHDA and CDR2 is SQIVND (reference sequence). Deletions cut 3 bases from V and 4 bases from J, with 9 bases between. This CDR3 region has 13 residues. The protocol was immunoSEQ multiplex PCR, while the TCRdb copy is restricted to in-frame clones and leaves out a portion. The sample shows under 130,000 clones, 93% of them seen only once. This sequence joins TRBV19 and TRBJ1-1; no clear D. This material consisted of unstimulated CD8+ T cells sorted from spleen or lymph node cells, taken before intestinal transplant. This sequence was found in a human donor who received an intestinal transplant. The CDR3, as DNA: TGTGCCAGTAGTATGGGTTGGGTCACTGAAGCTTTCTTT. Its translation is CASSMGWVTEAFF.